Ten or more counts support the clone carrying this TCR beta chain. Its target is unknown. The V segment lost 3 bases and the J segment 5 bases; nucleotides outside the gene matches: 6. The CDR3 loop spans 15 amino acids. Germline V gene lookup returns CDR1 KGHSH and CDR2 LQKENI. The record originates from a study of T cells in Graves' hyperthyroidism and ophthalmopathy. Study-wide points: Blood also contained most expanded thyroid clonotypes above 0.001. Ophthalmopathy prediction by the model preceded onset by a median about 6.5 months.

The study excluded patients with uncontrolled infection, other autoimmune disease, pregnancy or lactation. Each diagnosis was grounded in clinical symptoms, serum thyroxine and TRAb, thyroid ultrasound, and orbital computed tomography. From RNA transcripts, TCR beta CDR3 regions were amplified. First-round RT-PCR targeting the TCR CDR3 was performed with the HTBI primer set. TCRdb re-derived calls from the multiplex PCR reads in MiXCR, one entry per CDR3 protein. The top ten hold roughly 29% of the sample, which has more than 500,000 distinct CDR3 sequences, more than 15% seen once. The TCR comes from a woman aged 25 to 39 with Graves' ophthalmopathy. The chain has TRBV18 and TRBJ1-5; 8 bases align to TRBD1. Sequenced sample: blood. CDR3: CASSPRTGTDQPQHF. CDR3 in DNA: TGTGCCAGCTCACCCAGGACAGGGACCGATCAGCCCCAGCATTTT.